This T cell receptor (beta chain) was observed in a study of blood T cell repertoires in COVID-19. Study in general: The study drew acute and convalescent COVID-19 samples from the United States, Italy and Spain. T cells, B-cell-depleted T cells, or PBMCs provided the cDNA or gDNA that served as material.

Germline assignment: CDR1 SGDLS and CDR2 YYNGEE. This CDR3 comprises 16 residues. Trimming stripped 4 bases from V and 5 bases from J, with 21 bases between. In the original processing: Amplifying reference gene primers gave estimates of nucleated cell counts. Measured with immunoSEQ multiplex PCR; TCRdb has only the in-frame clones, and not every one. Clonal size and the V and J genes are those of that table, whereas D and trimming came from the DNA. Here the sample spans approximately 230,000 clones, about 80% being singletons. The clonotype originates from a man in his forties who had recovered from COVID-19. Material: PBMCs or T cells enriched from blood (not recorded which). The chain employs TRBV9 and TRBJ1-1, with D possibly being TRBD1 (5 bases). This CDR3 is CASSPSRSGDLTEAFF. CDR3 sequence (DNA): TGTGCCAGCAGCCCTTCCCGGTCGGGGGATCTGACTGAAGCTTTCTTT.